Ten or more counts support the clone carrying this T cell receptor (beta chain). Its specificity is not known. This entry belongs to a study of shared clonotypes between healthy human individuals. V was clipped by 5 bases and J by 5 bases; unmatched bases: 11. The CDR3 has 15 amino acids. Germline V gene data show CDR1 as SGHNT and CDR2 as YENEEA. Clones were sequenced by immunoSEQ multiplex PCR, and TCRdb holds only the in-frame ones, with some missing. The sample lists 500,000 to 650,000 clones; roughly 72% were seen once. General observations from the study: Clonotype sharing among donors was thought likely to change with sequencing depth.

The sample taken for sequencing was PBMCs. This TCR derives from a woman aged 40 to 50 in good health. Some clones in this sample may be carry-over from other donors' samples. The chain carries TRBV11-3 and TRBJ2-5, with TRBD2 matching over 7 bases. DNA for the CDR3: TGTGCCAGCAGCAAACGAGGACTAGTGGAGGAGACCCAGTACTTC. This gives the protein CASSKRGLVEETQYF.